One TCR beta chain is described in this entry. CDR1 is MNHEY, CDR2 SVGAGI, per germline. This CDR3 is 15 amino acids long. J lost 3 bases, V lost 7 bases, and 6 bases had no gene match. Original processing notes: It was from reference gene primer amplification that nucleated cell counts were estimated. Repertoires were generated with immunoSEQ multiplex PCR, while TCRdb's copy carries only in-frame clones and drops some. V, J and clone size were drawn from that table, and D and trimming were deduced from the DNA. The sample contains 150,000 or so clones, roughly 83% of which appear only once. This sample stems from a study of blood T cell repertoires in COVID-19. In the study overall: The United States, Italy and Spain were the sources of the acute and convalescent COVID-19 samples. PBMCs, B-cell-depleted T cells, or T cells provided the cDNA or gDNA that made up the material.

Sequences were obtained from peripheral blood. The rearrangement joins TRBV6-5 to TRBJ1-6; 7 nucleotides agree with TRBD1. The origin of this receptor is an elderly woman with acute or convalescent COVID-19. CDR3 DNA: TGTGCCAGCACCCAGACAGGGTTCTATAATTCACCCCTCCACTTT. It encodes CASTQTGFYNSPLHF.